These T cell receptor beta chains were read from a single sample in a study of T cell repertoires in cytomegalovirus infection. TCRdb recomputed calls from the reads with MiXCR, one row per CDR3 protein. The sample includes approximately 500,000 distinct CDR3 sequences, approximately 17% seen only once; the top ten take 20% to 30%. Sequencing was done on a sample of CD8+ T cells from PBMCs. These receptors all come from a human donor in good health (CMV status not recorded). Some clones in this sample may be carry-over from other donors' samples. The CDR3 runs from the conserved cysteine through the conserved F or W. The D gene is left open where the match is weak. Rows give clone size only sometimes, using once, few, many, or a class for an expanded clone.

>13|TRBJ2-1|.|.|TRBV30
CAWSWIGGNEQFF
TGTGCCTGGAGCTGGATAGGGGGAAATGAGCAGTTCTTC
>15|TRBJ1-6|TRBD1|many|TRBV12-3/TRBV12-4
CASSLNGRGHSPLHF
TGTGCCAGCAGTTTAAATGGTAGGGGGCATTCACCCCTCCACTTT
>14|TRBJ1-2|.|many|TRBV24-1
CATSDRVTGSGYTF
TGTGCCACCAGTGACCGAGTTACAGGGAGCGGCTACACCTTC
>14|TRBJ2-7|.|.|TRBV28
CASSLGQGGNEQYF
TGTGCCAGCAGTTTAGGGCAGGGGGGGAACGAGCAGTACTTC
>13|TRBJ2-7|TRBD2|few|TRBV20-1
CSAHSGDRYEQYF
TGCAGTGCTCACAGCGGGGATCGCTACGAGCAGTACTTC
>12|TRBJ2-7|.|many|TRBV27
CASSPAPYEQYF
TGTGCCAGCAGTCCCGCCCCCTACGAGCAGTACTTC
>16|TRBJ2-3|.|many|TRBV12-5
CASASPQERSTDTQYF
TGTGCTAGTGCCTCGCCACAGGAGCGGAGCACAGATACGCAGTATTTT
>16|TRBJ1-6|.|many|TRBV9
CASSSSYRDRNSPLHF
TGTGCCAGCAGCAGCTCCTACAGGGATAGAAATTCACCCCTCCACTTT
>18|TRBJ2-4|TRBD2|.|TRBV4-2
CASSQEVGTSVAKNIQYF
TGTGCCAGCAGCCAAGAAGTTGGGACTAGCGTAGCCAAAAACATTCAGTACTTC
>15|TRBJ2-1|TRBD1|many|TRBV19
CASSPGTDSYNEQFF
TGTGCCAGTAGTCCAGGGACAGACTCCTACAATGAGCAGTTCTTC
>15|TRBJ2-5|TRBD2|many|TRBV10-3
CAISDLSGGEETQYF
TGTGCCATCAGTGACCTTAGCGGGGGTGAAGAGACCCAGTACTTC
>13|TRBJ1-2|.|few|TRBV20-1
CSARDVPGRGYTF
TGCAGTGCTAGAGATGTACCAGGGAGAGGCTACACCTTC
>15|TRBJ2-2|.|many|TRBV12-5
CASGLLEGNTGELFF
TGTGCTAGTGGTTTGTTAGAGGGGAACACCGGGGAGCTGTTTTTT
>16|TRBJ2-1|.|few|TRBV27
CASSLLGGVGYNEQFF
TGTGCCAGCAGTTTATTAGGGGGAGTAGGATACAATGAGCAGTTCTTC
>16|TRBJ2-7|.|many|TRBV11-2
CASSLPRRGEGYEQYF
TGTGCCAGCAGCTTACCTCGGCGCGGGGAAGGCTACGAGCAGTACTTC
>17|TRBJ2-1|.|few|TRBV28
CASSFIGASRSYNEQFF
TGTGCCAGCAGTTTTATTGGGGCTAGCCGCTCCTACAATGAGCAGTTCTTC
>13|TRBJ1-1|.|.|TRBV5-1
CASSSDPRDEAFF
TGCGCCAGCAGCTCCGACCCCCGGGATGAAGCTTTCTTT
>15|TRBJ1-4|TRBD1|.|TRBV2
CASSATGTVDEKLFF
TGTGCCAGCAGCGCAACCGGGACAGTCGACGAAAAACTGTTTTTT
>13|TRBJ1-1|.|.|TRBV24-1
CATSSGLGTEAFF
TGTGCCACCAGTTCCGGGCTCGGGACTGAAGCTTTCTTT
>14|TRBJ1-1|TRBD1|few|TRBV19
CASSKDRGHTEAFF
TGTGCCAGTAGTAAGGACAGGGGGCACACTGAAGCTTTCTTT
>14|TRBJ2-3|.|.|TRBV2
CASREALPGDTQYF
TGTGCCAGCAGAGAGGCACTGCCTGGGGATACGCAGTATTTT
>16|TRBJ2-2|.|many|TRBV6-5
CASTKGLASSTGELFF
TGTGCCAGCACCAAAGGGCTAGCCTCCAGCACCGGGGAGCTGTTTTTT
>15|TRBJ1-1|.|many|TRBV28
CASSLLPTANTEAFF
TGTGCCAGCAGTTTATTACCCACAGCGAACACTGAAGCTTTCTTT
>9|TRBJ2-1|.|.|TRBV2
CASYNEQFF
TGTGCCAGCTACAATGAGCAGTTCTTC
>17|TRBJ1-1|.|few|TRBV5-1
CASSLASSTGANTEAFF
TGCGCCAGCAGTCTCGCTTCTTCGACAGGTGCTAACACTGAAGCTTTCTTT
>17|TRBJ1-1|.|many|TRBV11-2
CASSSPSPETSSAEAFF
TGTGCCAGCAGCTCCCCGTCGCCCGAGACAAGCAGTGCTGAAGCTTTCTTT
>16|TRBJ2-1|.|many|TRBV9
CASSEGGRGYYNEQFF
TGTGCCAGCTCCGAGGGGGGCAGAGGCTACTACAATGAGCAGTTCTTC
>15|TRBJ2-1|TRBD1|.|TRBV11-2
CASSLEQGSYNEQFF
TGTGCCAGCAGCTTAGAACAGGGGTCCTACAATGAGCAGTTCTTC
>18|TRBJ1-4|.|many|TRBV15
CATSTPAAVGERNEKLFF
TGTGCCACCAGCACCCCAGCCGCCGTCGGGGAACGGAATGAAAAACTGTTTTTT
>15|TRBJ1-5|TRBD1|.|TRBV24-1
CATSDRQGLNQPQHF
TGTGCCACCAGTGACCGACAGGGGCTCAATCAGCCCCAGCATTTT
>14|TRBJ2-1|.|once|TRBV15
CATSRYAGNNEQFF
TGTGCCACCAGCAGATACGCAGGGAACAATGAGCAGTTCTTC
>16|TRBJ1-6|TRBD1|.|TRBV27
CASSLRQGARNSPLHF
TGTGCCAGCAGTCTCCGACAGGGGGCGAGGAATTCACCCCTCCACTTT
>12|TRBJ1-1|.|.|TRBV12-3/TRBV12-4
CASSLLKTEAFF
TGTGCCAGCAGTTTATTGAAAACTGAAGCTTTCTTT
>17|TRBJ2-1|.|many|TRBV7-8
CASSLSPSQGWRDEQFF
TGTGCCAGCAGCTTAAGTCCTAGTCAAGGCTGGAGGGATGAGCAGTTCTTC
>14|TRBJ1-2|.|many|TRBV28
CASSLPLDSYGYTF
TGTGCCAGCAGTTTACCTTTGGACAGTTATGGCTACACCTTC